The present entry profiles one TCR beta chain with its context. Its antigen is not identified. These data are taken from a study of CXCR3-negative and CXCR3-positive naive CD8 T cells. Study-wide context: The study obtained 130 million to 150 million TRB reads, about 1.5 +/- 0.3 million per library. Study-level results: Against CXCR3-negative naive cells, CXCR3-positive naive cells showed more hydrophobic TRB CDR3s. Each naive subset displayed comparably high diversity, whereas memory CD8+ cells displayed much lower diversity. Cryopreservation partially lowered CXCR3 expression, so most assays used fresh PBMCs.

The length of the CDR3 is 17 residues. Germline assignment: CDR1 MNHEY and CDR2 SVGEGT. With UMI labels, 5' RACE was used to prepare the TRB cDNA libraries. TCRdb re-called the 5' RACE reads, yielding one record per CDR3 amino acid sequence without DNA. The sample totals about 140,000 distinct CDR3 sequences; its top ten clones hold 0.4% to 0.5%. Naive CD8+ T cells displayed a CD45RO-CCR7+CD27+CD95- phenotype. This TCR came from a human donor in good health. Some clones in this sample may be carry-over from other donors' samples. Sequenced: naive CXCR3+ CD8+ T cells from blood. Subset of the sample: CD45RO-CCR7+CD27+CD95- naive CD8+ T cells expressing CXCR3 (TNR3+). This chain uses TRBV6-2 or TRBV6-3 with TRBJ2-1; absent DNA, TCRdb's TRBD1 call cannot be checked. The CDR3 protein is CASSYSTSGGHYNEQFF.